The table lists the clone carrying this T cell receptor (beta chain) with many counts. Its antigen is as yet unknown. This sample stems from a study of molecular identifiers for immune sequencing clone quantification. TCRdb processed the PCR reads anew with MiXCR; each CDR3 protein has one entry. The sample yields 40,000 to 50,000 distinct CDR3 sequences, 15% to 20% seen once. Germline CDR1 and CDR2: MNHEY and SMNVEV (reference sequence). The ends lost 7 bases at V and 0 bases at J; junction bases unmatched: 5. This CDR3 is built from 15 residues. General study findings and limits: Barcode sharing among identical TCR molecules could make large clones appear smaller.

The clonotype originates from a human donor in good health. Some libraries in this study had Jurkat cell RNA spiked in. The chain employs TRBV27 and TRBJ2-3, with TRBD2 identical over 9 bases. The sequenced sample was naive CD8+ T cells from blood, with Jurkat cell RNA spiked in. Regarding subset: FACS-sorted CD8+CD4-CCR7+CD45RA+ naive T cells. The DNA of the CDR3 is TGTGCCAGCAATAGACTAGCGGCTAGCACAGATACGCAGTATTTT. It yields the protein CASNRLAASTDTQYF.